Each of the 20 T cell receptor beta chains below was sequenced from the same sample in a study of blood T cells in healthy people across ages. Combining a sample-barcoded 5' primer with a J-beta primer mix, a second PCR ran for 7 to 11 cycles. TCRdb fed the 5' RACE reads into MiXCR, producing one record per CDR3 protein. The sample includes about 1.4 million distinct CDR3 sequences, approximately 59% of them seen just once. Sample: blood. All receptors derive from a man aged 18 to 29 in good health.

V usage is TRBV4-1 and J usage is TRBJ2-1; D call uncertain. V lost 4 bases to trimming and J lost 4 bases, with 17 bases between them. The germline gives CDR1 MGHRA, CDR2 YSYEKL. This CDR3 is 16 amino acids long. The CDR3 reads CASSLITDLPYNEQFF. CDR3 sequence (DNA): TGCGCCAGCAGCCTCATCACGGACCTCCCATACAATGAGCAGTTCTTC.

Points on this clonotype: Relative to the germline gene, one junction end is altered; a read error may explain this. The chain combines TRBV4-1 with TRBJ1-2, with 7 bases that match TRBD1. The CDR3 runs 16 residues. Germline V gives CDR1 MGHRA, CDR2 YSYEKL. The CDR3: CASSLEPTGRAYGHTF. The CDR3 bases are TGCGCCAGCAGCCTAGAACCGACAGGGCGGGCCTATGGCCACACCTTC.

The V and J genes are TRBV10-3 and TRBJ2-1; 11 bases match TRBD2. Trimming cost V 4 bases and J 10 bases; bases outside gene matches: 6. Germline V gene sequence: CDR1 ENHRY, CDR2 SYGVKD. The CDR3 length is 14 residues. CDR3 protein: CAISGVAGGREQFF. The CDR3, as DNA: TGTGCCATCAGTGGGGTAGCGGGGGGGAGAGAGCAGTTCTTC.

V gene TRBV4-1 combines with J gene TRBJ2-1; TRBD2 matches 7 bases. V shed 6 bases and J 5 bases; nucleotides not matched to a gene: 10. The CDR3 contains 15 residues. Germline values: CDR1 MGHRA, CDR2 YSYEKL. CDR3: CASRATGGLHNEQFF. The CDR3 region has the DNA TGCGCCAGCAGGGCGACGGGGGGTCTACACAATGAGCAGTTCTTC.

This chain joins TRBV4-2 and TRBJ2-7; 9 bases fit TRBD2. The J call may be incorrect, as the DNA end agrees better with TRBJ2-5. The CDR3 runs 16 residues. Germline V gives CDR1 LGHNA, CDR2 YNFKEQ. CDR3 sequence (DNA): TGTGCCAGCAGCCAAGTGCACCTAGCGGGGAAAGAGACCCAGTACTTC. Translation gives CASSQVHLAGKETQYF.

This clonotype showed up just a few times. The chain recombines TRBV4-1 with TRBJ2-6; 8 bases agree with TRBD1. This CDR3 region has 18 residues. V lost 1 base to trimming and J lost 0 bases; unmatched junction nucleotides: 5. Germline V CDR1 and CDR2: MGHRA, YSYEKL. Here the CDR3 reads CASSQAPRGPSGANVLTF. In DNA, the CDR3 is TGCGCCAGCAGCCAAGCCCCCAGGGGGCCCTCTGGGGCCAACGTCCTGACTTTC.

The chain has TRBV20-1 and TRBJ1-1; TRBD1 matches at 9 bases. Germline loops: CDR1 DFQATT, CDR2 SNEGSKA (reference sequence). The CDR3 totals 15 residues. J gave up 2 bases and V 6 bases, and 10 bases lay outside the gene matches. CDR3 amino acids: CSATRDRVGNTEAFF. The CDR3 coding sequence is TGCAGTGCCACCCGGGACAGGGTGGGTAACACTGAAGCTTTCTTT.

The chain has TRBV28 and TRBJ2-7; TRBD1 might be the D (5 bases). This CDR3 has 14 residues. Trimming pared 4 bases from V and 2 bases from J, leaving 12 bases between. Germline V CDR1 and CDR2: MDHEN, SYDVKM. The CDR3 is CASSSLGLTYEQYF. The DNA for the CDR3 is TGTGCCAGCAGTTCTCTGGGGCTCACCTACGAGCAGTACTTC.

The chain employs TRBV12-3 or TRBV12-4 and TRBJ1-2; no clear D. V lost 0 bases to trimming and J lost 6 bases, with 8 bases between them. CDR3 length: 13 residues. The CDR3 DNA sequence: TGTGCCAGCAGTTTAGCGCTAAATCATGGCTACACCTTC. This encodes CASSLALNHGYTF.

The chain links TRBV4-3 to TRBJ2-5; TRBD1 matches 8 bases. CDR3 length: 15 amino acids. V lost 5 bases to trimming and J lost 4 bases; unmatched junction nucleotides: 9. CDR1 and CDR2 from the germline V gene are LGHNA and YSLEER. Here the CDR3 reads CASSKGTGLGETQYF. CDR3 sequence (DNA): TGCGCCAGCAGCAAAGGGACAGGCCTCGGAGAGACCCAGTACTTC.

V gene TRBV2 combines with J gene TRBJ2-5; D remains unclear. This CDR3 contains 14 residues. The V gene lost 10 bases and the J gene lost 5 bases, with 20 bases spanning the gap. Germline CDR1 is SNHLY and CDR2 is FYNNEI. The CDR3 region has the DNA TGTGCCATCACGAGGTCTGCCGATCAGGAGACCCAGTACTTC. Translating gives CAITRSADQETQYF.

The V gene is TRBV7-2, the J gene TRBJ2-5; 10 bases are a match to TRBD2. The CDR3 covers 13 residues. Germline assignment: CDR1 SGHTA and CDR2 FQGNSA. V was clipped by 5 bases and J by 13 bases; unmatched bases: 10. CDR3 region: CASSQTSGPPPYF. CDR3 nucleotides: TGTGCCAGCAGCCAGACTAGCGGGCCCCCACCGTACTTC. Full variable domain (outside the CDR3, taken from reference TRBV7-2 and TRBJ2-5): GAGVSQSPSNKVTEKGKDVELRCDPISGHTALYWYRQSLGQGLEFLIYFQGNSAPDKSGLPSDRFSAERTGGSVSTLTIQRTQQEDSAVYLCASSQTSGPPPYFGPGTRLLVL.

The rearrangement links TRBV4-1 to TRBJ1-1; TRBD1 agrees at 7 bases. Germline V lookup: CDR1 MGHRA, CDR2 YSYEKL. Trimming cost V 1 base and J 6 bases; bases outside gene matches: 8. The CDR3 consists of 15 residues. CDR3 residues: CASSQVTGVSSEAFF. CDR3 DNA: TGCGCCAGCAGCCAAGTCACAGGGGTTTCTTCTGAAGCTTTCTTT.

The J gene is TRBJ2-3, the V gene TRBV29-1; 10 bases map to TRBD1. Germline V gives CDR1 SQVTM, CDR2 ANQGSEA. The CDR3 length is 15 residues. The CDR3 sequence is CTPRTGTGETDTQYF. DNA for the CDR3: TGCACGCCTCGCACCGGGACAGGGGAAACAGATACGCAGTATTTT.

This clonotype was counted a single time. V usage is TRBV7-2 and J usage is TRBJ1-4; unclear D gene. From germline, CDR1 is SGHTA and CDR2 FQGNSA. The CDR3 length is 14 residues. V shed 1 base and J shed 5 bases, with 8 bases lying between them. This CDR3 reads CASSLGASNEKLFF. CDR3 DNA sequence: TGTGCCAGCAGCTTAGGGGCGTCCAATGAAAAACTGTTTTTT.

This chain links TRBV20-1 with TRBJ1-1, with D tentatively TRBD1 (5 bases). The length of the CDR3 is 15 residues. V lost 6 bases to trimming and J lost 0 bases, with 17 bases between them. Germline CDR1 and CDR2: DFQATT and SNEGSKA (reference sequence). Written as DNA, the CDR3 is TGCAGTGCCCCCCCCGGGGGACCTATGAACACTGAAGCTTTCTTT. This gives the protein CSAPPGGPMNTEAFF.

This clonotype was seen a handful of times. V gene TRBV4-2 combines with J gene TRBJ2-7; 11 nucleotides align to TRBD2. The CDR3 length is 16 residues. V lost 5 bases, J lost 3 bases, and 9 bases stayed unmatched. The germline V gene has CDR1 LGHNA and CDR2 YNFKEQ. CDR3 bases: TGTGCCAGCAGCGTCCAGACTAGCGGGAAGAACTACGAGCAGTACTTC. Its protein product is CASSVQTSGKNYEQYF.

CDR3 bases: TGTGCCAGCAGCCTCGACAGGATCTCCTACGAGCAGTACTTC. The encoded protein is CASSLDRISYEQYF. The rearrangement links TRBV7-9 to TRBJ2-7, with TRBD1 as a possible D gene (6 bases). This CDR3 is 14 amino acids long. With 5 bases removed from V and 0 bases from J, the gap between germline ends came to 11 bases. Germline assignment: CDR1 SEHNR and CDR2 FQNEAQ (reference sequence).

Notes on this clonotype: Since a much larger clone is just one base distant, this may be a read error. The rearrangement joins TRBV28 to TRBJ2-4; D is tentatively TRBD1 or TRBD2 (5 bases each). Trimming left V 6 bases short and J 0 bases short, with 15 bases between. This CDR3 region has 16 residues. Germline CDR1 MDHEN, CDR2 SYDVKM. For the CDR3, the DNA is TGTGCCAGCAGCGCCGAGGGGAAGGTAGCCAAAAACATTCAGTACTTC. Translated: CASSAEGKVAKNIQYF.

This clonotype was detected a few times. The chain links TRBV4-1 to TRBJ1-1; 10 bases fit TRBD1. Trimming cost V 4 bases and J 7 bases; bases outside gene matches: 15. Germline V lookup: CDR1 MGHRA, CDR2 YSYEKL. The CDR3 has 17 residues. As DNA, the CDR3 is TGCGCCAGCAGCCGAACTACCGGGACAGGGGCTGGAAGTGAAGCTTTCTTT. Its translation is CASSRTTGTGAGSEAFF.